This entry concerns a single T cell receptor (beta chain). Its antigen remains unidentified. Per-base quality was not reported, and no clone a single base away is much larger than it. The sample belongs to a study of regulatory T cells in long-lasting Graves disease (dated by TCRdb to about 2021). Looking at the study overall: Patients with newly diagnosed Graves' disease had been on antithyroid drugs for under 3 months. This study used TCR sequencing and RNA sequencing of peripheral blood to compare persistent Graves' disease patients against newly diagnosed Graves' disease patients. The study took place in China and was registered as a clinical trial. A total of around 33 samples underwent TCR sequencing, from 13 patients with persistent Graves' disease and 20 patients with newly diagnosed Graves' disease.

What the work shows at the level of the full study, not this receptor alone: More public clonotypes were shared among persistent patients (fewer than 3,000) than among newly diagnosed patients (just under 1,000). Only peripheral blood was studied, because thyroid tissue, the primary lesion, was inaccessible. Compared with newly diagnosed patients, patients with persistent Graves' disease had lower TCR Shannon entropy and fewer highly expanded clones, which suggests clonal expansion. Sequencing and analysis were limited to the TCR beta chain. As a limitation, the authors acknowledged that the small sample size may reduce accuracy.

Library preparation employed multiplex PCR. TCRdb records Illumina HiSeq 4000 as the sequencer. iRepertoire HTBI primers and Arm-PCR amplification of CDR3 regions were used to construct TCR beta libraries. Gel purification was performed on PCR products prior to sequencing. The authors' pipeline ran thus. Gene usage analysis of CDR3 amino acid clonotypes used the roughly 60 TRBV and about 14 TRBJ segments found across samples. Filtered high-quality paired reads were merged into contigs using COPE and FqMerger. BLAST was used to align contigs to IMGT TRBV, TRBD and TRBJ reference genes, with CDR3 defined following IMGT. Any clonotype with a frequency above 0.1% was classified as a highly expanded clone. Shannon entropy served as the measure of repertoire diversity, while the Gini coefficient captured V-J evenness. A clonotype found in more than one individual was treated as public. The raw public reads went through TCRdb reprocessing: fastp at Q25, MiXCR clone calling, in-frame beta chains kept. Rows are combined by CDR3 protein, so each entry shows the most common genes and DNA. These V and J calls rely on TCRdb rather than the paper's analysis. The sample table shows hundreds of thousands of distinct CDR3 sequences, and around 15% are seen once. Of the sample, approximately 20% is held by the ten largest clones.

The time point label, read with the paper, signifies: newly diagnosed GD, antithyroid drugs for less than 3 months. For both TCR sequencing and RNA sequencing, RNA was extracted from PBMCs using TRIzol. Graves' disease was diagnosed according to American Thyroid Association guidelines. Patients for the study were recruited at an endocrinology department in Xi'an, China. Each patient gave around 9.2 milliliters of peripheral blood, collected in an EDTA anticoagulant tube. Ficoll Paque Plus density gradient separation was used to isolate PBMCs, and no further T cell sorting was done. An Agilent 2100 Bioanalyzer and agarose gel were used to check RNA quality, while a NanoDrop 2000 measured RNA concentration. The data were also submitted as part of a second study, on T cells in Graves' hyperthyroidism and ophthalmopathy. The second publication reports: Stable Graves' hyperthyroidism was defined as no progression to ophthalmopathy during 18 months of follow-up. Hyperthyroidism patients were newly diagnosed, with disease duration under 2 months, and aged 18 to 65 years. Any patient with an uncontrolled infection, another autoimmune disease, pregnancy or lactation was excluded. Clinical symptoms, serum thyroxine and TRAb, thyroid ultrasound, and orbital computed tomography formed the basis for the diagnoses. For the first round of RT-PCR on the TCR CDR3, the HTBI primer set was used together with the Qiagen OneStep RT-PCR kit. Most expanded thyroid clonotypes (frequency above 0.001) were also detected in blood, a finding suggesting that blood repertoires may reflect thyroid immune responses. A model built on a 13 V-J signature distinguished ophthalmopathy from stable hyperthyroidism, reaching around 87% sensitivity and 81% to 83% specificity in cross-validation and 80%/75% in testing. In validation, progression to ophthalmopathy was predicted by the model with nearly 71% sensitivity and roughly 76% specificity, a median of around 5.9 months before onset. TCR V-J signatures able to tell the groups apart were searched for in a discovery cohort of approximately 95 patients, of whom around 42 had Graves' ophthalmopathy and under 65 had stable Graves' hyperthyroidism. Prospective prediction of ophthalmopathy was tested in an independent validation cohort of some 20 hyperthyroidism patients and some 17 patients who later progressed to ophthalmopathy. The 95 to 100 discovery patients were randomly divided into training and test sets at a 7:3 ratio. In six Graves' hyperthyroidism patients, the study also compared T-cell repertoires from thyroid tissue with T-cell repertoires from blood. Following sampling, methimazole starting at 30 mg daily was given to hyperthyroidism patients, and high-dose intravenous methylprednisolone was given to ophthalmopathy patients. A second multiplex PCR round built the libraries, followed by size selection and purification. Libraries were sequenced paired-end with 100 bp reads on an Illumina HiSeq2000. SOAPnuke was used to process the raw data, with reads discarded if the reads contained adapters or uncalled bases, had a mean Phred below 15, or lacked an exact constant-primer or identifier match. COPE v1.2.5 was used to merge high-quality paired reads, and clonotypes were defined as unique nucleotide sequences. MiTCR v1.1 was used to align the clonotypes against IMGT TRBV, TRBD and TRBJ reference segments. Only V-J combinations with frequency above 0.0001, covering 99% to 99.2% of repertoires, were analysed. The TCS score was defined as the ratio of F50 (clonal expansion) to E x V (chaos), calculated using BLOSUM62-based TCRdist between CDR3 peptides within each V-J. Welch's t-statistics and random forest reduced 450 to 600 V-J features to 13, which were used in a naive Bayes classifier (R e1071). No statistical method was used to set the sample size in advance, and investigators knew the group allocation. TCR Vbeta CDR3 sequencing of 130 to 150 peripheral blood samples (over 40 ophthalmopathy, 75 to 85 hyperthyroidism and roughly 17 progressor patients) is reported in the paper.

The specimen was peripheral blood mononuclear cells (PBMCs), collected at new diagnosis, from a patient treated with antithyroid drugs. This TCR came from a woman in her twenties or thirties with Graves disease. Donor details come from another sample of the same person, matched by shared clones.

The bases are TGTGCCAGCAGTTTATCCGGGACGGTCACCTACGAGCAGTACTTC. This yields the protein CASSLSGTVTYEQYF. Recombination connected TRBV28 to TRBJ2-7; the D gene is tentatively TRBD1 or TRBD2, each matching 5 bases. Measured from the cysteine to the phenylalanine, the CDR3 is 15 residues long. Of all the DNA, just the CDR3 is kept, 45 bases in frame from base 1. From the germline V gene, CDR1 is MDHEN and CDR2 is SYDVKM. V lost 1 base and J lost 2 bases; the stretch between them is 12 bases long. The full variable domain, with segments outside the CDR3 supplied by the reference TRBV28 and TRBJ2-7 proteins, appears as DVKVTQSSRYLVKRTGEKVFLECVQDMDHENMFWYRQDPGLGLRLIYFSYDVKMKEKGDIPEGYSVSREKKERFSLILESASTNQTSMYLCASSLSGTVTYEQYFGPGTRLTVT.